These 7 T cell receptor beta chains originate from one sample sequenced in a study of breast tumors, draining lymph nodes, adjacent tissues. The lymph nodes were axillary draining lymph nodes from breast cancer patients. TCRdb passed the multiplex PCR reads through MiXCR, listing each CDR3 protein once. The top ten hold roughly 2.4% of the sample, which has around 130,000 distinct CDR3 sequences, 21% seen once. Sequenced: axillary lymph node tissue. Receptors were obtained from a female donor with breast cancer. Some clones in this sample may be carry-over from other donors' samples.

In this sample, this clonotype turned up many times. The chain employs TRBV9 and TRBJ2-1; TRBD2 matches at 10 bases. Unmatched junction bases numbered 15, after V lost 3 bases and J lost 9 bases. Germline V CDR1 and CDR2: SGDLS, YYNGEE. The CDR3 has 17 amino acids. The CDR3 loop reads CASSAHIGTSERGEQFF. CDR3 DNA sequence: TGTGCCAGCAGCGCTCATATCGGGACTAGCGAGAGGGGTGAGCAGTTCTTC.

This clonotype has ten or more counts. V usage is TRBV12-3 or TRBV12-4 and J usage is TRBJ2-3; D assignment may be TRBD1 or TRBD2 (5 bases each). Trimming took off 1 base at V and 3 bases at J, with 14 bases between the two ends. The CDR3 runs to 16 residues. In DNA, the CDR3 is TGTGCCAGCAGTTTAGATTGGGGACGAGCGACAGATACGCAGTATTTT. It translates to CASSLDWGRATDTQYF.

CDR3 residues: CATSAGGSSSYNEQFF. CDR3 coding DNA: TGTGCCACTTCAGCGGGAGGGAGTAGTTCCTACAATGAGCAGTTCTTC. V and J are TRBV9 and TRBJ2-1; TRBD2 aligns across 10 bases. V gave up 9 bases and J gave up 1 base; unmatched junction bases: 10. Germline values: CDR1 SGDLS, CDR2 YYNGEE. This CDR3 has 16 amino acids. Full variable domain (remainder filled in from reference TRBV9 and TRBJ2-1): DSGVTQTPKHLITATGQRVTLRCSPRSGDLSVYWYQQSLDQGLQFLIQYYNGEERAKGNILERFSAQQFPDLHSELNLSSLELGDSALYFCATSAGGSSSYNEQFFGPGTRLTVL.

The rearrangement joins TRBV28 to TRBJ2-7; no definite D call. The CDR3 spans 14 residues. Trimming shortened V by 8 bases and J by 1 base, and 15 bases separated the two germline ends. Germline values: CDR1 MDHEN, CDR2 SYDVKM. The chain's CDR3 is CASPWAARSYEQYF. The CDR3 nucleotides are TGTGCCAGCCCGTGGGCAGCCCGATCCTACGAGCAGTACTTC. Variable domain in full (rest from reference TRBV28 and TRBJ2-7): DVKVTQSSRYLVKRTGEKVFLECVQDMDHENMFWYRQDPGLGLRLIYFSYDVKMKEKGDIPEGYSVSREKKERFSLILESASTNQTSMYLCASPWAARSYEQYFGPGTRLTVT.

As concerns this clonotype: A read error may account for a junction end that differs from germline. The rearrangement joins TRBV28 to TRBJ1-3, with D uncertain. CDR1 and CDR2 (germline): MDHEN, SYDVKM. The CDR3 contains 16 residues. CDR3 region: CASSSRLTGSGNTMYF. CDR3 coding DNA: TGTGCCAGCAGTTCGCGCCTGACGGGTTCTGGAAACACCATGTATTTT.

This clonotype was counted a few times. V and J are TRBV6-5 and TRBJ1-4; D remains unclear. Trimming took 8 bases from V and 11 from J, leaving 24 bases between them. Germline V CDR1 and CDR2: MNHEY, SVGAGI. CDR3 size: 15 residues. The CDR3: CASRPLVPTMEKLFF. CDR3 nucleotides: TGTGCCAGCCGACCGCTCGTCCCCACGATGGAGAAACTGTTTTTT.

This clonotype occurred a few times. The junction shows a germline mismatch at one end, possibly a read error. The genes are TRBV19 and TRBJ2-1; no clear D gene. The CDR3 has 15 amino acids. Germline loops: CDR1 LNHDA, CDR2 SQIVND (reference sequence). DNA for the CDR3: TGTGCCAGTAGTACCCCCCCCACCTCCTACAATGAGCAGTGCTTC. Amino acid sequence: CASSTPPTSYNEQCF. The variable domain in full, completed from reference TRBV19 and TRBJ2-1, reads DGGITQSPKYLFRKEGQNVTLSCEQNLNHDAMYWYRQDPGQGLRLIYYSQIVNDFQKGDIAEGYSVSREKKESFPLTVTSAQKNPTAFYLCASSTPPTSYNEQCFGPGTRLTVL.